This is a list of T cell receptor beta chains from one sample in a study of regulatory T cells in long-lasting Graves disease. MiXCR was run by TCRdb on the multiplex PCR reads, yielding one entry per CDR3 protein. This table holds roughly 450,000 distinct CDR3 sequences, less than 25% found once. The input for sequencing was peripheral blood mononuclear cells (PBMCs), taken when the disease was refractory, from a patient treated with antithyroid drugs. The receptors here all came from a female donor with Graves disease. Both conserved end residues are part of each CDR3. A D gene is named only where the DNA matches it firmly. Part of the rows lack a size; the others show once, few, many or a class for expanded clones.

V gene,clone size,J gene,D gene,CDR3 protein,CDR3 DNA
TRBV15,.,TRBJ2-7,.,CATSTRGGGKSEQYF,TGTGCCACCAGCACCCGAGGCGGCGGGAAATCCGAGCAGTACTTC
TRBV5-1,many,TRBJ2-1,.,CASSLDAPKDEQFF,TGCGCCAGCAGCTTGGACGCGCCCAAGGATGAGCAGTTCTTC
TRBV29-1,.,TRBJ1-2,TRBD1,CSATDRVAGYTF,TGCAGCGCAACCGACAGGGTCGCTGGCTACACCTTC
TRBV7-2,.,TRBJ1-2,TRBD1,CASQDRAGPGYTF,TGTGCCAGCCAGGACAGGGCGGGACCTGGCTACACCTTC
TRBV19,.,TRBJ1-2,.,CASSITGGGNYGYTF,TGTGCCAGTAGTATTACGGGCGGGGGCAACTATGGCTACACCTTC
TRBV12-3/TRBV12-4,many,TRBJ2-7,.,CASSWVFSYEQYF,TGTGCCAGCAGTTGGGTCTTCTCCTACGAGCAGTACTTC
TRBV5-1,.,TRBJ1-1,TRBD1,CASRGTGHTEAFF,TGCGCCAGCAGAGGGACAGGGCACACTGAAGCTTTCTTT
TRBV2,many,TRBJ1-6,.,CATVARRNSPLHF,TGTGCCACCGTTGCCCGGAGAAATTCACCCCTCCACTTT
TRBV7-6,few,TRBJ1-4,.,CASSLGGAEEKLFF,TGTGCCAGCAGCTTGGGGGGCGCTGAAGAAAAACTGTTTTTT
TRBV10-3,.,TRBJ2-3,TRBD2,CAISESGSGISTDTQYF,TGTGCCATCAGTGAGTCGGGTAGCGGGATAAGCACAGATACGCAGTATTTT
TRBV6-1,many,TRBJ1-1,.,CASIKTPSGNTEAFF,TGTGCCAGCATTAAAACGCCGTCGGGGAACACTGAAGCTTTCTTT
TRBV12-3/TRBV12-4,few,TRBJ1-4,.,CASSLAIGGSWGEKLFF,TGTGCCAGCAGTTTAGCTATTGGGGGTTCGTGGGGGGAAAAACTGTTTTTT
TRBV19,.,TRBJ2-2,.,CASSPLSSFTGELFF,TGTGCCAGTAGTCCTCTTTCTAGCTTCACCGGGGAGCTGTTTTTT
TRBV6-1,many,TRBJ1-1,.,CASSPRTGAMNTEAFF,TGTGCCAGCAGCCCTCGGACCGGGGCGATGAACACTGAAGCTTTCTTT
TRBV24-1,few,TRBJ2-2,.,CASEGSTAGELFF,TGTGCCTCCGAGGGTTCGACGGCCGGGGAGCTGTTTTTT
TRBV7-8,.,TRBJ2-7,.,CASSSGLGLSYEQYF,TGTGCCAGCAGCTCCGGGTTAGGGCTCTCCTACGAGCAGTACTTC
TRBV6-2/TRBV6-3,few,TRBJ1-3,.,CASSSDWSSGNTIYF,TGTGCCAGCAGTTCTGACTGGAGCTCTGGAAACACCATATATTTT
TRBV15,many,TRBJ2-7,TRBD2,CATSRVPSGSSYEQYF,TGTGCCACCAGCAGAGTCCCTAGCGGTTCCTCCTACGAGCAGTACTTC
TRBV27,.,TRBJ2-7,.,CASSPTPGASYEQYF,TGTGCCAGCAGTCCGACCCCCGGCGCCTCCTACGAGCAGTACTTC
TRBV7-9,.,TRBJ2-7,.,CASSLRGVGIDEQYF,TGTGCCAGCAGCCTAAGAGGGGTCGGTATCGACGAGCAGTACTTC
TRBV20-1,few,TRBJ2-7,.,CSASRHSSSYEQYF,TGCAGTGCTAGCCGACATTCCAGCTCCTACGAGCAGTACTTC
TRBV7-9,few,TRBJ1-2,.,CASRPNRDPNYGYTF,TGTGCCAGCAGACCCAACAGGGACCCTAACTATGGCTACACCTTC
TRBV28,many,TRBJ2-2,.,CASSPPGLELFF,TGTGCCAGCAGTCCCCCCGGGCTCGAGCTGTTTTTT
TRBV25-1,few,TRBJ1-1,.,CASSDVTNTEAFF,TGTGCCAGCAGTGATGTCACGAACACTGAAGCTTTCTTT
TRBV19,.,TRBJ1-4,.,CASSASPFAEKLFF,TGTGCCAGTAGCGCTAGCCCCTTTGCGGAAAAACTGTTTTTT
TRBV5-1,few,TRBJ1-1,.,CASSFWPQRNTEAFF,TGCGCCAGCAGCTTTTGGCCACAGAGAAACACTGAAGCTTTCTTT
TRBV28,many,TRBJ2-7,TRBD2,CASRTSRVYEQYF,TGTGCCAGTAGGACTAGCAGGGTCTACGAGCAGTACTTC
TRBV4-3,.,TRBJ1-5,TRBD1,CASSQGTGVNQPQHF,TGCGCCAGCAGCCAAGGGACAGGGGTCAATCAGCCCCAGCATTTT
TRBV7-9,.,TRBJ2-6,TRBD1,CASSFTGTGGGGANVLTF,TGTGCCAGCAGCTTCACCGGGACAGGGGGAGGTGGGGCCAACGTCCTGACTTTC
TRBV5-6,.,TRBJ2-4,.,CASSFLTKNIQYF,TGTGCCAGCAGCTTCCTCACTAAAAACATTCAGTACTTC
TRBV6-1,many,TRBJ1-5,.,CASRRGMRVDQPQHF,TGTGCCAGCAGGAGAGGGATGAGGGTAGATCAGCCCCAGCATTTT
TRBV9,many,TRBJ1-4,.,CASSIPLRQWTNEKLFF,TGTGCCAGCAGCATCCCTCTCCGACAGTGGACTAATGAAAAACTGTTTTTT
TRBV6-2/TRBV6-3,few,TRBJ1-5,.,CASSYVATRGNQPQHF,TGTGCCAGCAGTTATGTCGCCACGAGGGGCAATCAGCCCCAGCATTTT
TRBV3-1,many,TRBJ2-5,TRBD2,CASSQLGTSGRETQYF,TGTGCCAGCAGCCAACTCGGGACTAGCGGGAGAGAGACCCAGTACTTC